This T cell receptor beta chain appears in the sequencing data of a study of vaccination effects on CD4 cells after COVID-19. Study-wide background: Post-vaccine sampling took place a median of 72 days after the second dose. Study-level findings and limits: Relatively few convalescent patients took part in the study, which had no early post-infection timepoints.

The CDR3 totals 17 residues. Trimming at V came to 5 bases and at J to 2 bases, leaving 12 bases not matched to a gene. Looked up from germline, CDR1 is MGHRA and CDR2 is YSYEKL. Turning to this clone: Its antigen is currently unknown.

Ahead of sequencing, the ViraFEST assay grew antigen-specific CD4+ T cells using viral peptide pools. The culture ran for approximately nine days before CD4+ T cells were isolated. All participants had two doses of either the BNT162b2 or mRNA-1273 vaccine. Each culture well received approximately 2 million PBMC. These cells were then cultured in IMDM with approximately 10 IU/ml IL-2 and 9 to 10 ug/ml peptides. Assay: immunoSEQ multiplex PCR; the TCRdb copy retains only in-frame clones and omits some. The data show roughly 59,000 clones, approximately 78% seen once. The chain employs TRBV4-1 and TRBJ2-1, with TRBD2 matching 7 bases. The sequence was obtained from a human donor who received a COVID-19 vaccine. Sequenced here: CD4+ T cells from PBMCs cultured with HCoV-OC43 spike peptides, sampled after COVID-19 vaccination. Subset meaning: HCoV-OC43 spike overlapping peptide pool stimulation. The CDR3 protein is CASSSQAGPQTYNEQFF. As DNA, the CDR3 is TGCGCCAGCAGCTCTCAAGCGGGACCCCAGACCTACAATGAGCAGTTCTTC.